The T cell receptor beta chain under discussion was sequenced for a study of vaccination effects on CD4 cells after COVID-19. TCRdb's copy holds only in-frame clones and misses some; the assay was immunoSEQ multiplex PCR. Among roughly 75,000 clones listed, around 76% were seen once. Peptide-pool stimulation followed by sequencing identified expanded antigen-specific CD4+ clonotypes in the ViraFEST assay. Following culture for about ten days, CD4+ T cells were isolated. Nobody among the vaccine recipients had prior SARS-CoV-2 infection (nucleocapsid antibodies were negative). At days 3 and 7, half of the medium was exchanged for IL-2 medium. V shed 3 bases and J shed 4 bases, with 5 bases lying between them. The CDR3 loop spans 12 amino acids. Germline loops: CDR1 KGHSH, CDR2 LQKENI. Study results and limitations: Late in the post-vaccination period, infection-induced and vaccine-induced clones underwent marked clonal contraction.

Remarks on this clone: As yet, its antigen is unknown.

The specimen comprised CD4+ T cells from PBMCs cultured with HCoV-OC43 spike peptides, sampled before COVID-19 vaccination. Subset reported: HCoV-OC43 spike overlapping peptide pool stimulation. The source of this sequence is a human donor who received a COVID-19 vaccine. The chain recombines TRBV18 with TRBJ2-3; D not resolved. The CDR3: CASSPVADTQYF. DNA of the CDR3: TGTGCCAGCTCACCGGTCGCAGATACGCAGTATTTT.